The subject of this entry is one TCR beta chain. Per the study methods: Nucleated cell counts were estimated from reference gene primer amplification. Produced via immunoSEQ multiplex PCR; TCRdb's table is partial and in-frame only. V and J calls and clone size are given by that table; D and trimming were obtained from the DNA. The table lists a few hundred thousand clones, about 85% of them singletons, with 3.6% in the top ten. This sample is drawn from a study of blood T cell repertoires in COVID-19. Study background: Acute and convalescent COVID-19 specimens originated in the United States, Italy and Spain. Nucleic acid was either cDNA or gDNA, and it came from T cells, B-cell-depleted T cells, or PBMCs.

Sequencing was carried out using peripheral blood. This TCR derives from a man younger than 30 with active or convalescent COVID-19.

The CDR3 loop is CASSEGRKENEKLFF. The CDR3 region has the DNA TGTGCCAGCAGTGAGGGGAGAAAGGAAAATGAAAAACTGTTTTTT. V gene TRBV2 combines with J gene TRBJ1-4, with unresolved D. CDR1 and CDR2 from the germline V gene are SNHLY and FYNNEI. This CDR3 has 15 amino acids. The V end was cut by 3 bases, the J end by 5 bases, with 13 bases between. The full variable domain, with the rest looked up from reference TRBV2 and TRBJ1-4, is EPEVTQTPSHQVTQMGQEVILRCVPISNHLYFYWYRQILGQKVEFLVSFYNNEISEKSEIFDDQFSVERPDGSNFTLKIRSTKLEDSAMYFCASSEGRKENEKLFFGSGTQLSVL.